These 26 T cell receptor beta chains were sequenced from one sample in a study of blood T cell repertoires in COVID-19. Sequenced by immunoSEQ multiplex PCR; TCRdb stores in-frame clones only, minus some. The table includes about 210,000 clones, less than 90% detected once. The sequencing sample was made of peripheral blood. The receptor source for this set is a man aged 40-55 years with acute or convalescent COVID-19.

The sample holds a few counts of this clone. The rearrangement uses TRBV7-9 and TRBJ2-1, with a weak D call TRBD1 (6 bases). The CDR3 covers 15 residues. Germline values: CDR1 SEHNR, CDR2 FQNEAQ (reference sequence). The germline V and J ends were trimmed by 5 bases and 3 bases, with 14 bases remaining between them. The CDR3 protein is CASSKGVDNYNEQFF. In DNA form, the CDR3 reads TGTGCCAGCAGCAAGGGGGTCGACAACTACAATGAGCAGTTCTTC.

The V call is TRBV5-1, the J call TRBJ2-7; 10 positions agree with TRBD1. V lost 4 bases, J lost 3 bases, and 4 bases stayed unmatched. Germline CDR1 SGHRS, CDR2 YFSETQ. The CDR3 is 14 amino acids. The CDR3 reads CASSRGDRGYEQYF. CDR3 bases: TGCGCCAGCAGCCGGGGGGACAGGGGCTACGAGCAGTACTTC.

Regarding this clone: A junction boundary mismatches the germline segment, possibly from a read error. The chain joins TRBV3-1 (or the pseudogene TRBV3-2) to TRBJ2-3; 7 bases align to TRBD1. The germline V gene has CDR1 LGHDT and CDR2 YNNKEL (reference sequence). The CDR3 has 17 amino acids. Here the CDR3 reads CASSQLGVPRPGQPFDF. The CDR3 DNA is TGTGCCAGCAGCCAATTAGGAGTTCCCAGACCGGGACAGCCTTTCGATTTT.

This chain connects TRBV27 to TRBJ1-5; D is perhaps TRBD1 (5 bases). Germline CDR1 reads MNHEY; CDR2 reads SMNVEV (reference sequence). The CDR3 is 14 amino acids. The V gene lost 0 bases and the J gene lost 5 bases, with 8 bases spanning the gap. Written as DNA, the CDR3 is TGTGCCAGCAGTTTATCAGGGGCGGATCAGCCCCAGCATTTT. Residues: CASSLSGADQPQHF.

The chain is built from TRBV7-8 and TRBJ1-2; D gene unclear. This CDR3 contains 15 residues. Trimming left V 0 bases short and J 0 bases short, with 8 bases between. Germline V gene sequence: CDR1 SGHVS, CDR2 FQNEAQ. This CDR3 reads CASSLANGANYGYTF. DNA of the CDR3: TGTGCCAGCAGCTTAGCTAACGGAGCTAACTATGGCTACACCTTC. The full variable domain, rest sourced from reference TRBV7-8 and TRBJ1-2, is GAGVSQSPRYKVAKRGQDVALRCDPISGHVSLFWYQQALGQGPEFLTYFQNEAQLDKSGLPSDRFFAERPEGSVSTLKIQRTQQEDSAVYLCASSLANGANYGYTFGSGTRLTVV.

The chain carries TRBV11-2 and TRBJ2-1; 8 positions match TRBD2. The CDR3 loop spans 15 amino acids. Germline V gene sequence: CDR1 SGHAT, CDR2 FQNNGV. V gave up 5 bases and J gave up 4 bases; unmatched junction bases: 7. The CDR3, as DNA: TGTGCCAGCAGCCCCGCAGCGGGGGAGTACAATGAGCAGTTCTTC. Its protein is CASSPAAGEYNEQFF.

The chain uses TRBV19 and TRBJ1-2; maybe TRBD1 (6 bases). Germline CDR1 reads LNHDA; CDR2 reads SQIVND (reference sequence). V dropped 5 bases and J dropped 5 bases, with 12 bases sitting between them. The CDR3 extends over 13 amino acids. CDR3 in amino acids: CASSSGDRYGYTF. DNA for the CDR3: TGTGCCAGTAGTTCAGGGGATAGGTATGGCTACACCTTC.

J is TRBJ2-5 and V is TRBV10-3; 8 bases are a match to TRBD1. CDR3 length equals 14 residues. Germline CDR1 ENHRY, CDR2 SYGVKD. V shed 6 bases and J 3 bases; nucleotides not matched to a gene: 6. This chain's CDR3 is CAISRQGREETQYF. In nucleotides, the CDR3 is TGTGCCATCAGCAGACAGGGGAGAGAAGAGACCCAGTACTTC.

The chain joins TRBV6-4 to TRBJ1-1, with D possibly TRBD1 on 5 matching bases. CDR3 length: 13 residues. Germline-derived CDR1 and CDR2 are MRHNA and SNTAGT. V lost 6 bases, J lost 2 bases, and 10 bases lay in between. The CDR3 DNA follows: TGTGCCAGCAGGACCCAGGGTAACACTGAAGCTTTCTTT. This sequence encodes CASRTQGNTEAFF.

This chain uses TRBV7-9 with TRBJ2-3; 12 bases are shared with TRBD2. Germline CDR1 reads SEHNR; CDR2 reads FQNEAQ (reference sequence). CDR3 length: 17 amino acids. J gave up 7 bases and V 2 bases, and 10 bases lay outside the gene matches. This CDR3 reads CASSLPLAGGRLNTQYF. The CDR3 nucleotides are TGTGCCAGCAGCTTACCGCTAGCGGGGGGGCGTTTGAATACGCAGTATTTT.

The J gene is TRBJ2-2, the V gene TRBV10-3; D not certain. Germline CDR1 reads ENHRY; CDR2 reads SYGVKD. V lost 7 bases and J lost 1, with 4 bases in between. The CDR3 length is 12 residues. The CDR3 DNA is TGTGCCATCAAACAGAACACCGGGGAGCTGTTTTTT. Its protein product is CAIKQNTGELFF.

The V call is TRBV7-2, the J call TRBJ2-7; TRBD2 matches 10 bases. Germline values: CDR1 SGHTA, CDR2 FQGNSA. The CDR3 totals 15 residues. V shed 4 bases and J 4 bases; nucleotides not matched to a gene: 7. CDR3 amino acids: CASSSPPAGGYEQYF. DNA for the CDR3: TGTGCCAGCAGCTCCCCCCCAGCGGGAGGGTACGAGCAGTACTTC.

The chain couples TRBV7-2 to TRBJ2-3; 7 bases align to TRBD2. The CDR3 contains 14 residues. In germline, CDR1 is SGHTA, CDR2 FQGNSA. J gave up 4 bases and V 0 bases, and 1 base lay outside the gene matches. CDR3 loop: CASSLAAGSDTQYF. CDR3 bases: TGTGCCAGCAGCTTAGCAGCGGGGTCAGATACGCAGTATTTT. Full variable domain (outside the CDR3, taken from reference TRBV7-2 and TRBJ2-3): GAGVSQSPSNKVTEKGKDVELRCDPISGHTALYWYRQSLGQGLEFLIYFQGNSAPDKSGLPSDRFSAERTGGSVSTLTIQRTQQEDSAVYLCASSLAAGSDTQYFGPGTRLTVL.

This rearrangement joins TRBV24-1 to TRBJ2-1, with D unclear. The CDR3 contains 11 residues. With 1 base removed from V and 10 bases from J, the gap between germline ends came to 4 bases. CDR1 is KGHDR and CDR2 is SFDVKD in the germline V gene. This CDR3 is CATSDFREQFF. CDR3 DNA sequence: TGTGCCACCAGTGATTTCCGGGAGCAGTTCTTC.

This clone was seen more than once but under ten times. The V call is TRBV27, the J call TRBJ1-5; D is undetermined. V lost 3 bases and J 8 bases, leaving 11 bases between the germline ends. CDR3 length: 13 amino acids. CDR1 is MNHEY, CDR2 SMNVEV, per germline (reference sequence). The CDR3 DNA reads TGTGCCAGCAGTTTGGGCCGGAGGGAGCCCCAGCATTTT. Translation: CASSLGRREPQHF.

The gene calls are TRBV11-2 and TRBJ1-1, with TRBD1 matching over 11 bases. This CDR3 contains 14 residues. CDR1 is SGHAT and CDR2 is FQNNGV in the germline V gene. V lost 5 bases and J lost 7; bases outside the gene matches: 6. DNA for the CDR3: TGTGCCAGCAGCACGCTTGGGACAGGGGGTGAAGCTTTCTTT. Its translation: CASSTLGTGGEAFF.

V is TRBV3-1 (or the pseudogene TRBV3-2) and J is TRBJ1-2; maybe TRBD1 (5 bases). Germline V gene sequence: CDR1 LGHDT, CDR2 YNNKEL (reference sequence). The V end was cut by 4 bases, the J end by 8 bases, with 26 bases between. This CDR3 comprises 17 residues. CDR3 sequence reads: CASSPGSGAVPFGGYTF. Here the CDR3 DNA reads TGTGCCAGCAGCCCCGGAAGCGGGGCAGTACCGTTCGGGGGCTACACCTTC.

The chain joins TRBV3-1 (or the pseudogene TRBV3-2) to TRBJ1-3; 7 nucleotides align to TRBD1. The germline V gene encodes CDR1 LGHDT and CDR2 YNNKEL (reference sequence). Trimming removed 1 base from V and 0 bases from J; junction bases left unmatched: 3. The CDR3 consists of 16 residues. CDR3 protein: CASSQAGTVSGNTIYF. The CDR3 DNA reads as TGTGCCAGCAGCCAAGCTGGGACAGTCTCTGGAAACACCATATATTTT.

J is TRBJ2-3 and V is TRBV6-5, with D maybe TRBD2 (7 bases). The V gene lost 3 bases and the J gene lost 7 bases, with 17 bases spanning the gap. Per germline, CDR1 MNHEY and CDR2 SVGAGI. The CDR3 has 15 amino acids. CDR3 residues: CASSYSGGADHTQYF. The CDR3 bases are TGTGCCAGCAGTTATTCGGGGGGCGCGGATCATACGCAGTATTTT.

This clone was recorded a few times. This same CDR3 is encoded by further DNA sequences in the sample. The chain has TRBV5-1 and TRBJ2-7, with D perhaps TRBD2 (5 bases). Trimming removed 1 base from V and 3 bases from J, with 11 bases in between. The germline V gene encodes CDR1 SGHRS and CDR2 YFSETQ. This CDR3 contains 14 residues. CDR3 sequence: CASSLRGTDYEQYF. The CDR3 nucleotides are TGCGCCAGCAGCTTGCGGGGTACGGACTACGAGCAGTACTTC.

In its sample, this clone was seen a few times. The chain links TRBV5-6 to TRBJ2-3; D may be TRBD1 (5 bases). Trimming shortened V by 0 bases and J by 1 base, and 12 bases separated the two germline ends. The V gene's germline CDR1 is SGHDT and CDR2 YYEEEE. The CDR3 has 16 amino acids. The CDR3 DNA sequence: TGTGCCAGCAGCTTGGATTTCAGGGTGGGCACAGATACGCAGTATTTT. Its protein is CASSLDFRVGTDTQYF.

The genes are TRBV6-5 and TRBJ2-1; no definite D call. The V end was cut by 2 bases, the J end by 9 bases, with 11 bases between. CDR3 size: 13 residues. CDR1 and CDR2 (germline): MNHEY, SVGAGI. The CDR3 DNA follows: TGTGCCAGCAGTTACGACGGTCCGGGTGAGCAGTTCTTC. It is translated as CASSYDGPGEQFF.

The CDR3 DNA reads as TGTGCCAGCAGCAAAGAGGGACTAGCGGCATACGAGCAGTACTTC. The encoded protein is CASSKEGLAAYEQYF. The rearrangement joins TRBV5-5 to TRBJ2-7; 11 nucleotides line up with TRBD2. Germline trimming cut 4 bases from V and 4 bases from J; bases unmatched to any gene: 7. Germline V gene sequence: CDR1 SGHKS, CDR2 YYEKEE (reference sequence). The CDR3 is 15 residues long.

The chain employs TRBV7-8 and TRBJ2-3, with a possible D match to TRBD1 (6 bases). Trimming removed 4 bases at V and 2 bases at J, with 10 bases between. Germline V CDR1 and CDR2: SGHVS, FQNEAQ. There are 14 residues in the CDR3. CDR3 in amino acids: CASSSGQSTDTQYF. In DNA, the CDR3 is TGTGCCAGCAGCTCCGGACAGTCCACAGATACGCAGTATTTT. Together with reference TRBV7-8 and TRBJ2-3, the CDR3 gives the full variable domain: GAGVSQSPRYKVAKRGQDVALRCDPISGHVSLFWYQQALGQGPEFLTYFQNEAQLDKSGLPSDRFFAERPEGSVSTLKIQRTQQEDSAVYLCASSSGQSTDTQYFGPGTRLTVL.

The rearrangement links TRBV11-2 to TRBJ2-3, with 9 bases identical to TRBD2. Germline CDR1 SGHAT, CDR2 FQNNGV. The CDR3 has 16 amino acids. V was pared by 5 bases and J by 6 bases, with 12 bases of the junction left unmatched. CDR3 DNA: TGTGCCAGCAGCCCTCTGGTAGCGGGGGAGTGGGATACGCAGTATTTT. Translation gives CASSPLVAGEWDTQYF.

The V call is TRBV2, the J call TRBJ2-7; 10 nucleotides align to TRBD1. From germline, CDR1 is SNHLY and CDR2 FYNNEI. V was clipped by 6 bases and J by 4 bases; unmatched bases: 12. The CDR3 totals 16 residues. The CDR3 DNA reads TGTGCCAGCAGCGGCATAGGGACAGGGGTATGGTACGAGCAGTACTTC. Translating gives CASSGIGTGVWYEQYF.